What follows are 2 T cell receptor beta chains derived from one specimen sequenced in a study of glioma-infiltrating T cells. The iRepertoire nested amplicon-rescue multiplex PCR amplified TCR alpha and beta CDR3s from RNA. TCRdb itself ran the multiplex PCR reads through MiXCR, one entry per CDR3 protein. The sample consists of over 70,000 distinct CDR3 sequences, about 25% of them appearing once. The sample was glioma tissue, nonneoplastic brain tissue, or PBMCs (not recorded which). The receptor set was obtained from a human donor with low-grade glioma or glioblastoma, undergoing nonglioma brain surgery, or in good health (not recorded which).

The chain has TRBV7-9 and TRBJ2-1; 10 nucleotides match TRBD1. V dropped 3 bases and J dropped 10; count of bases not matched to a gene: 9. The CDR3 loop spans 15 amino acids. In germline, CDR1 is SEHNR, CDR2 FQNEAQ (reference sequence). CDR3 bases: TGTGCCAGCAGCTTTGAGGGACAGGGGCCCTACGAGCAGTTCTTC. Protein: CASSFEGQGPYEQFF.

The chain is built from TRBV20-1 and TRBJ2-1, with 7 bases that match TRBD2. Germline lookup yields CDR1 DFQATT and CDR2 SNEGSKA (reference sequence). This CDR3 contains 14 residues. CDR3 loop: CSGELGGSYNEQFF. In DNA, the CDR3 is TGCAGCGGAGAGCTGGGGGGGTCCTACAATGAGCAGTTCTTC.